One and the same sample provided the 25 T cell receptor beta chains below, sequenced in a study of blood T cell repertoires in COVID-19. The assay was immunoSEQ multiplex PCR, and TCRdb's table has in-frame clones only and misses some. Seen here are 200,000 to 250,000 clones, 80% to 90% observed once, and the top ten hold around 3.5%. Sequenced material: PBMCs or T cells enriched from blood (not recorded which). The receptors derive from a woman aged 40 to 55 with acute COVID-19.

The CDR3 loop reads CASNPIADYGYTF. DNA for the CDR3: TGTGCCAGCAATCCAATAGCTGACTATGGCTACACCTTC. The V gene is TRBV2, the J gene TRBJ1-2; D ambiguous. Per the germline V gene, CDR1 is SNHLY and CDR2 is FYNNEI. The V end was cut by 7 bases, the J end by 3 bases, with 12 bases between. The CDR3 is 13 residues long.

The rearrangement joins TRBV11-2 to TRBJ1-4; D ambiguous. Germline CDR1 and CDR2: SGHAT and FQNNGV. Trimming removed 5 bases at V and 4 bases at J, with 14 bases between. The length of the CDR3 is 15 residues. This chain's CDR3 is CASSPSRTDNEKLFF. CDR3 nucleotides: TGTGCCAGCAGCCCTAGCCGCACAGATAATGAAAAACTGTTTTTT.

The chain links TRBV19 to TRBJ1-1; TRBD1 might be the D (5 bases). This CDR3 has 11 amino acids. Per germline, CDR1 LNHDA and CDR2 SQIVND (reference sequence). V was shortened by 5 bases and J by 6 bases, with 7 bases between the two germline ends. The CDR3 region is CASSQGPEAFF. Written as DNA, the CDR3 is TGTGCCAGTAGTCAGGGCCCTGAAGCTTTCTTT.

Of note for this clone: This specimen includes other DNA sequences encoding the same CDR3. The rearrangement links TRBV24-1 to TRBJ2-3; 8 nucleotides line up with TRBD2. V lost 1 base, J lost 1 base, and 0 bases stayed unmatched. The CDR3 sequence is 15 residues long. CDR1 KGHDR and CDR2 SFDVKD come from the germline V gene. The CDR3 bases are TGTGCCACCAGTGATTTCGGGGGGGGCACAGATACGCAGTATTTT. This sequence encodes CATSDFGGGTDTQYF.

The chain couples TRBV7-3 to TRBJ2-3; maybe TRBD1 (5 bases). Between the trimmed V and J ends, which lost 5 bases and 0 bases, there was a span of 9 bases. Germline CDR1 reads SGHTA; CDR2 reads FQGTGA. CDR3 length equals 14 residues. DNA for the CDR3: TGTGCCAGCAGCCTCGGACACAGCACAGATACGCAGTATTTT. Its protein product is CASSLGHSTDTQYF.

The chain is built from TRBV7-3 and TRBJ1-2; D gene ambiguous. The CDR3 runs to 15 residues. Germline V CDR1 and CDR2: SGHTA, FQGTGA. V lost 4 bases, J lost 8 bases, and 20 bases lay in between. The chain's CDR3 is CASSSKAGGYGGYTF. DNA for the CDR3: TGTGCCAGCAGCTCCAAGGCGGGAGGTTATGGCGGCTACACCTTC.

V and J are TRBV7-6 and TRBJ1-2; 8 bases map to TRBD1. The ends lost 0 bases at V and 6 bases at J; junction bases unmatched: 12. Germline CDR1 SGHVS, CDR2 FNYEAQ. CDR3 size: 17 residues. CDR3 sequence: CASSLAGYRTGWHGYTF. CDR3 coding DNA: TGTGCCAGCAGCTTAGCGGGCTATCGGACAGGGTGGCATGGCTACACCTTC.

The CDR3 sequence is CASSSYYRVTEAFF. The CDR3 DNA reads TGTGCCAGCAGTTCCTACTACAGGGTCACTGAAGCTTTCTTT. This sequence joins TRBV27 and TRBJ1-1, with a possible D match to TRBD1 (6 bases). The length of the CDR3 is 14 residues. V was pared by 4 bases and J by 4 bases, with 13 bases between. Germline V gene lookup returns CDR1 MNHEY and CDR2 SMNVEV (reference sequence).

This rearrangement joins TRBV7-8 to TRBJ2-5; tentatively, D is TRBD2 (6 bases). CDR1 and CDR2 from the germline V gene are SGHVS and FQNEAQ. The CDR3 runs 16 residues. V gave up 5 bases and J gave up 5 bases, with 21 bases separating them. CDR3: CASSPHIGSRGETQYF. CDR3 nucleotides: TGTGCCAGCAGCCCCCATATAGGTAGCCGGGGGGAGACCCAGTACTTC. The whole variable domain, remainder taken from reference TRBV7-8 and TRBJ2-5, is GAGVSQSPRYKVAKRGQDVALRCDPISGHVSLFWYQQALGQGPEFLTYFQNEAQLDKSGLPSDRFFAERPEGSVSTLKIQRTQQEDSAVYLCASSPHIGSRGETQYFGPGTRLLVL.

The chain carries TRBV10-3 and TRBJ2-5; tentative D call: TRBD2 (6 bases). The CDR3 runs 12 residues. Germline loops: CDR1 ENHRY, CDR2 SYGVKD. V gave up 8 bases and J gave up 1 base, with 8 bases separating them. This CDR3 reads CAIRDSQETQYF. The CDR3 DNA reads TGTGCCATCCGGGACTCCCAAGAGACCCAGTACTTC.

This chain connects TRBV25-1 to TRBJ1-4; no definite D call. The CDR3 runs to 12 residues. Germline V gene data show CDR1 as MGHDK and CDR2 as SYGVNS. Trimming pared 7 bases from V and 10 bases from J, leaving 13 bases between. The DNA of the CDR3 is TGTGCCAGCATAGACTGGGGAGGAAAACTGTTTTTT. This encodes CASIDWGGKLFF. The variable domain in full, completed from reference TRBV25-1 and TRBJ1-4, reads EADIYQTPRYLVIGTGKKITLECSQTMGHDKMYWYQQDPGMELHLIHYSYGVNSTEKGDLSSESTVSRIRTEHFPLTLESARPSHTSQYLCASIDWGGKLFFGSGTQLSVL.

The genes are TRBV10-3 and TRBJ2-1; the D is unclear. V lost 3 bases to trimming and J lost 0 bases, with 9 bases between them. This CDR3 is 15 amino acids long. Looked up from germline, CDR1 is ENHRY and CDR2 is SYGVKD. The CDR3 loop reads CAISDALVSYNEQFF. The CDR3 coding sequence is TGTGCCATCAGTGACGCGCTAGTCTCCTACAATGAGCAGTTCTTC.

The chain employs TRBV27 and TRBJ2-6; D perhaps matches TRBD1 (6 bases). The CDR3 runs 18 residues. Trimming took 5 bases from V and 0 from J, leaving 17 bases between them. CDR1 and CDR2 (germline): MNHEY, SMNVEV (reference sequence). The CDR3 DNA follows: TGTGCCAGCAGTCCCGGTCCCCAGGGGAACTCTGGGGCCAACGTCCTGACTTTC. Translated, it gives CASSPGPQGNSGANVLTF.

V usage is TRBV3-1 (or the pseudogene TRBV3-2) and J usage is TRBJ1-6; D is possibly TRBD1 (6 bases). Germline V lookup: CDR1 LGHDT, CDR2 YNNKEL (reference sequence). V shed 1 base and J shed 7 bases, with 11 bases lying between them. This CDR3 spans 15 amino acids. CDR3 amino acids: CASSQGQVGNSPLHF. DNA for the CDR3: TGTGCCAGCAGCCAAGGACAGGTGGGAAATTCACCCCTCCACTTT.

This sequence joins TRBV25-1 and TRBJ2-7; the match to TRBD1 covers 7 bases. The junction had 9 bases not matched to a gene; V was cut back by 3 bases and J by 4 bases. The germline V gene encodes CDR1 MGHDK and CDR2 SYGVNS. This CDR3 spans 15 amino acids. CDR3 coding DNA: TGTGCCAGCAGTGAGGGGGACAGCTTGCCGTACGAGCAGTACTTC. It yields the protein CASSEGDSLPYEQYF.

The J gene is TRBJ2-2, the V gene TRBV18; 7 bases agree with TRBD2. Germline V gene lookup returns CDR1 KGHSH and CDR2 LQKENI. V shed 0 bases, J shed 5 bases, and the junction held 6 bases outside the gene matches. The CDR3 extends over 16 amino acids. The CDR3 here is CASSPPGGEVTGELFF. The CDR3, as DNA: TGTGCCAGCTCACCACCGGGAGGGGAGGTGACCGGGGAGCTGTTTTTT.

The V and J genes are TRBV7-9 and TRBJ1-1, with D possibly matching TRBD1 (5 bases). The CDR3 totals 12 residues. CDR1 and CDR2 (germline): SEHNR, FQNEAQ (reference sequence). V dropped 0 bases and J dropped 8 bases, with 7 bases sitting between them. CDR3 loop: CASSLATAEAFF. For the CDR3, the DNA is TGTGCCAGCAGCTTAGCGACAGCAGAAGCTTTCTTT. Using reference TRBV7-9 and TRBJ1-1 for the parts outside the CDR3, the full variable domain is DTGVSQNPRHKITKRGQNVTFRCDPISEHNRLYWYRQTLGQGPEFLTYFQNEAQLEKSRLLSDRFSAERPKGSFSTLEIQRTEQGDSAMYLCASSLATAEAFFGQGTRLTVV.

The chain joins TRBV2 to TRBJ1-5, with 9 bases lining up with TRBD1. CDR1 is SNHLY and CDR2 is FYNNEI in the germline V gene. The CDR3 is 16 residues long. V lost 10 bases, J lost 0 bases, and 10 bases stayed unmatched. The CDR3 DNA sequence: TGTGCCATTGGGACAGGGTCCACGTATAGCAATCAGCCCCAGCATTTT. Its translation: CAIGTGSTYSNQPQHF.

The V and J genes are TRBV19 and TRBJ2-3; D gene uncertain. Trimming removed 3 bases from V and 0 bases from J, with 7 bases in between. The germline gives CDR1 LNHDA, CDR2 SQIVND (reference sequence). The length of the CDR3 is 14 residues. The CDR3 loop reads CASSIQSSTDTQYF. As DNA, the CDR3 is TGTGCCAGTAGTATTCAGTCTAGCACAGATACGCAGTATTTT.

This sequence joins TRBV6-9 and TRBJ2-7; possibly TRBD1 for D (6 bases). V was pared by 5 bases and J by 1 base, with 9 bases between. The CDR3 is made up of 13 amino acids. Germline values: CDR1 MNHGY, CDR2 SVAAGI. For the CDR3, the DNA is TGTGCCAGCAGTGGGGGCAGTTCCTACGAGCAGTACTTC. It specifies CASSGGSSYEQYF.

V usage is TRBV5-6 and J usage is TRBJ1-2; D not resolved. V was shortened by 0 bases and J by 7 bases, with 10 bases between the two germline ends. Germline loops: CDR1 SGHDT, CDR2 YYEEEE. CDR3 length equals 13 residues. The CDR3 here is CASSLGPEGGYTF. In DNA form, the CDR3 reads TGTGCCAGCAGCTTGGGTCCGGAGGGTGGCTACACCTTC. Filled out from reference TRBV5-6 and TRBJ1-2, the complete variable domain reads DAGVTQSPTHLIKTRGQQVTLRCSPKSGHDTVSWYQQALGQGPQFIFQYYEEEERQRGNFPDRFSGHQFPNYSSELNVNALLLGDSALYLCASSLGPEGGYTFGSGTRLTVV.

The V and J genes are TRBV13 and TRBJ2-4; 8 nucleotides line up with TRBD1. Trimming removed 4 bases from V and 0 bases from J; junction bases left unmatched: 5. From germline, CDR1 is PRHDT and CDR2 FYEKMQ (reference sequence). This CDR3 is 16 amino acids long. The CDR3, as DNA: TGTGCCAGCAGCTGGACAGGGCTACTAGCCAAAAACATTCAGTACTTC. It encodes CASSWTGLLAKNIQYF.

The V gene is TRBV2, the J gene TRBJ2-1, with TRBD1 identical over 11 bases. CDR1 is SNHLY and CDR2 is FYNNEI in the germline V gene. The CDR3 is 18 amino acids. Losses at the gene ends were 6 bases for V and 5 bases for J; bases not matched to a gene: 15. The CDR3 is CASRLRDRGTGENNEQFF. The CDR3 DNA is TGTGCCAGCAGGCTGCGGGACAGGGGGACGGGGGAGAACAATGAGCAGTTCTTC.

This clone was detected once. V is TRBV5-1 and J is TRBJ1-3; 7 nucleotides agree with TRBD1. CDR3 length equals 16 residues. The V gene's germline CDR1 is SGHRS and CDR2 YFSETQ. V gave up 3 bases and J gave up 0 bases; unmatched junction bases: 6. This chain's CDR3 is CASSSSGQDSGNTIYF. CDR3 sequence (DNA): TGCGCCAGCAGCTCCTCAGGACAGGACTCTGGAAACACCATATATTTT.

The chain recombines TRBV5-6 with TRBJ2-7; no definite D call. Germline-derived CDR1 and CDR2 are SGHDT and YYEEEE. The CDR3 consists of 11 residues. V lost 4 bases, J lost 3 bases, and 5 bases lay in between. The CDR3 reads CASSAGYEQYF. CDR3 bases: TGTGCCAGCAGCGCCGGCTACGAGCAGTACTTC.